The 24 T cell receptor beta chains in this list originate from one sample, sequenced in a study of blood T cell repertoires in COVID-19. Measured with immunoSEQ multiplex PCR; TCRdb has only the in-frame clones, and not every one. The table lists a few hundred thousand clones, approximately 80% of them singletons, with 6% to 7.5% in the top ten. Sequenced sample: PBMCs or T cells enriched from blood (not recorded which). The receptors here all came from a woman between 40 and 50 years old with acute COVID-19.

This clone occurred once. V gene TRBV3-1 (or the pseudogene TRBV3-2) combines with J gene TRBJ1-2; 8 positions agree with TRBD1. Germline values: CDR1 LGHDT, CDR2 YNNKEL (reference sequence). The junction had 4 bases not matched to a gene; V was cut back by 4 bases and J by 6 bases. The CDR3 spans 13 residues. The CDR3 sequence: CASSPNRGDGYTF. CDR3 coding DNA: TGTGCCAGCAGCCCAAACAGGGGGGATGGCTACACCTTC.

V is TRBV6-5 and J is TRBJ2-1, with a possible D match to TRBD2 (5 bases). Germline assignment: CDR1 MNHEY and CDR2 SVGAGI. This CDR3 has 15 residues. With 4 bases removed from V and 4 bases from J, the gap between germline ends came to 14 bases. The CDR3 DNA follows: TGTGCCAGCAGTTCCCGGGATACTATTTACAATGAGCAGTTCTTC. It yields the protein CASSSRDTIYNEQFF.

This clone was observed once. The gene calls are TRBV6-5 and TRBJ2-2, with TRBD1 identical over 7 bases. This CDR3 spans 15 amino acids. Germline CDR1 is MNHEY and CDR2 is SVGAGI. V was clipped by 6 bases and J by 2 bases; unmatched bases: 6. The CDR3 nucleotides read TGTGCCAGCAGACAGGGACAGCTCAACACCGGGGAGCTGTTTTTT. Amino acid sequence: CASRQGQLNTGELFF.

V usage is TRBV10-3 and J usage is TRBJ1-2; D not resolved. Trimming shortened V by 9 bases and J by 7 bases, and 15 bases separated the two germline ends. This CDR3 has 12 residues. Germline lookup yields CDR1 ENHRY and CDR2 SYGVKD. DNA for the CDR3: TGTGCCATTAGCCCCGAAGACTCTGGCTACACCTTC. Its translation is CAISPEDSGYTF.

The rearrangement uses TRBV6-5 and TRBJ2-7; TRBD2 matches 12 bases. Trimming took 6 bases from V and 3 from J; bases not matched to a gene: 6. CDR3 size: 15 residues. CDR1 and CDR2 (germline): MNHEY, SVGAGI. This CDR3 is CASSYGLAGIYEQYF. Here the CDR3 DNA reads TGTGCCAGCAGCTACGGACTAGCGGGGATCTACGAGCAGTACTTC.

This clone was seen a few times. For the CDR3, the DNA is TGTGCCAGTAGTTCCAGAGGCCATAGCAATCAGCCCCAGCATTTT. Encoded protein: CASSSRGHSNQPQHF. V and J are TRBV19 and TRBJ1-5; D remains ambiguous. The length of the CDR3 is 15 residues. Germline-derived CDR1 and CDR2 are LNHDA and SQIVND (reference sequence). Trimming took 5 bases from V and 0 from J, leaving 11 bases between them.

The chain links TRBV6-1 to TRBJ1-5, with no clear D. V lost 5 bases and J lost 7, with 15 bases in between. Germline loops: CDR1 MNHNS, CDR2 SASEGT. This CDR3 is 14 amino acids long. CDR3 nucleotides: TGTGCCAGCAGTAGTTCGAGGGCACAACAGCCCCAGCATTTT. Protein sequence: CASSSSRAQQPQHF.

The count of this clone is one. The gene calls are TRBV7-2 and TRBJ2-1, with TRBD2 identical over 9 bases. This CDR3 is built from 17 residues. Germline CDR1 SGHTA, CDR2 FQGNSA. The trim removed 2 bases at V and 4 bases at J, leaving 9 bases unmatched. This chain's CDR3 is CASSLTGGRALYNEQFF. CDR3 DNA: TGTGCCAGCAGCTTAACCGGCGGGAGGGCCTTATACAATGAGCAGTTCTTC.

The chain is built from TRBV9 and TRBJ2-7; TRBD1 might be the D (5 bases). The germline V and J ends were trimmed by 3 bases and 7 bases, with 17 bases remaining between them. CDR3 length: 14 residues. Germline CDR1 reads SGDLS; CDR2 reads YYNGEE. CDR3 loop: CASSENPTVMEQYF. The CDR3 DNA follows: TGTGCCAGCAGCGAGAACCCGACAGTTATGGAGCAGTACTTC.

The chain recombines TRBV18 with TRBJ2-5; 7 positions agree with TRBD1. J lost 1 base, V lost 3 bases, and 5 bases had no gene match. The germline V gene encodes CDR1 KGHSH and CDR2 LQKENI. The CDR3 sequence is 15 residues long. CDR3 region: CASSPSRDSQETQYF. The CDR3 bases are TGTGCCAGCTCACCTTCACGGGACAGCCAAGAGACCCAGTACTTC.

V and J are TRBV18 and TRBJ1-5; 7 bases agree with TRBD1. The germline V gene has CDR1 KGHSH and CDR2 LQKENI. The CDR3 runs 14 residues. The ends lost 6 bases at V and 0 bases at J; junction bases unmatched: 2. CDR3 protein: CASSGDSSNQPQHF. CDR3 DNA sequence: TGTGCCAGCTCGGGGGACAGTAGCAATCAGCCCCAGCATTTT.

The rearrangement links TRBV9 to TRBJ2-7; 11 bases map to TRBD1. The germline gives CDR1 SGDLS, CDR2 YYNGEE. The CDR3 has 14 amino acids. Germline trimming cut 3 bases from V and 3 bases from J; bases unmatched to any gene: 2. CDR3 in DNA: TGTGCCAGCAGCGAGGGACAGGGGGGCTACGAGCAGTACTTC. Residues: CASSEGQGGYEQYF.

CDR3 residues: CASSPGAGSRNTEAFF. The DNA of the CDR3 is TGTGCCAGCTCACCGGGGGCAGGGTCGCGGAACACTGAAGCTTTCTTT. V usage is TRBV18 and J usage is TRBJ1-1, with D possibly being TRBD1 (6 bases). V gave up 3 bases and J gave up 1 base, with 15 bases separating them. The CDR3 runs to 16 residues. Germline CDR1 is KGHSH and CDR2 is LQKENI.

This sequence joins TRBV7-2 and TRBJ2-7; possibly TRBD2 for D (6 bases). The CDR3 extends over 14 amino acids. Trimming left V 7 bases short and J 6 bases short, with 19 bases between. From germline, CDR1 is SGHTA and CDR2 FQGNSA. The CDR3: CASIYPPGESEQYF. The CDR3 nucleotides read TGTGCCAGCATCTACCCCCCGGGGGAATCCGAGCAGTACTTC. The full variable domain, in which reference TRBV7-2 and TRBJ2-7 provide the parts outside the CDR3, is GAGVSQSPSNKVTEKGKDVELRCDPISGHTALYWYRQSLGQGLEFLIYFQGNSAPDKSGLPSDRFSAERTGGSVSTLTIQRTQQEDSAVYLCASIYPPGESEQYFGPGTRLTVT.

This clone was detected once. The rearrangement joins TRBV2 to TRBJ2-1; 7 positions match TRBD1. Trimming removed 6 bases from V and 6 bases from J; junction bases left unmatched: 11. From germline, CDR1 is SNHLY and CDR2 FYNNEI. The CDR3 is 15 residues long. CDR3 sequence: CASRGDSKPLNEQFF. CDR3 nucleotide sequence: TGTGCCAGCAGGGGGGACAGTAAACCCCTCAATGAGCAGTTCTTC.

This chain joins TRBV4-3 and TRBJ2-7; TRBD2 might be the D (5 bases). V lost 0 bases to trimming and J lost 3 bases, with 15 bases between them. In germline, CDR1 is LGHNA, CDR2 YSLEER. The CDR3 is 16 residues long. Written as DNA, the CDR3 is TGCGCCAGCAGCCAAGATAAGAACAGCGGAGACTACGAGCAGTACTTC. Protein sequence: CASSQDKNSGDYEQYF.

This chain joins TRBV18 and TRBJ1-1; D may be TRBD1 (5 bases). The CDR3 contains 16 residues. V lost 1 base and J 6 bases, leaving 18 bases between the germline ends. The germline V gene encodes CDR1 KGHSH and CDR2 LQKENI. The CDR3 DNA is TGTGCCAGCTCACCACAGTTGGGGCGCGAGTTCGCTGAAGCTTTCTTT. It specifies CASSPQLGREFAEAFF.

This clone was recorded only once. The genes are TRBV29-1 and TRBJ1-4; D is possibly TRBD1 (5 bases). Trimming removed 4 bases from V and 0 bases from J, with 9 bases in between. Germline CDR1 is SQVTM and CDR2 is ANQGSEA. The CDR3 covers 14 residues. In DNA form, the CDR3 reads TGCAGCGTTGGGTGGGGCGCAACTAATGAAAAACTGTTTTTT. Amino acids: CSVGWGATNEKLFF.

V usage is TRBV10-2 and J usage is TRBJ2-1; 9 bases fit TRBD2. This CDR3 has 15 residues. Trimming removed 2 bases from V and 9 bases from J; junction bases left unmatched: 8. Germline CDR1 WSHSY, CDR2 SAAADI. CDR3 coding DNA: TGCGCCAGCAGTGAGGAGGTAGCGGGAGCCGGTGAGCAGTTCTTC. Protein product: CASSEEVAGAGEQFF.

The chain has TRBV9 and TRBJ1-2; the D is unclear. Germline V gene data show CDR1 as SGDLS and CDR2 as YYNGEE. CDR3 length equals 13 residues. Between the trimmed V and J ends, which lost 4 bases and 4 bases, there was a span of 11 bases. As DNA, the CDR3 is TGTGCCAGCAGCCCCGATGAGGCCTATGGCTACACCTTC. Residues: CASSPDEAYGYTF.

The chain is built from TRBV19 and TRBJ2-1; 11 bases match TRBD2. CDR3 size: 17 residues. CDR1 and CDR2 from the germline V gene are LNHDA and SQIVND (reference sequence). V was clipped by 7 bases and J by 4 bases; unmatched bases: 12. CDR3 residues: CASTPGEGLAEYNEQFF. In nucleotides, the CDR3 is TGTGCCAGTACCCCGGGCGAGGGACTAGCGGAGTACAATGAGCAGTTCTTC.

A single count supports this clone. The chain recombines TRBV4-3 with TRBJ1-2; D not certain. This CDR3 comprises 14 residues. Germline lookup yields CDR1 LGHNA and CDR2 YSLEER. Between the trimmed V and J ends, which lost 1 base and 7 bases, there was a span of 13 bases. This CDR3 reads CASSQGWGAGGYTF. CDR3 nucleotides: TGCGCCAGCAGCCAAGGTTGGGGAGCAGGTGGCTACACCTTC.

V is TRBV27 and J is TRBJ1-1, with 8 bases that match TRBD1. The CDR3 contains 15 residues. The V gene end was trimmed by 6 bases and the J gene end by 2 bases; junction bases not matched to a gene: 8. The germline CDR1 and CDR2 sequences are MNHEY and SMNVEV (reference sequence). In DNA, the CDR3 is TGTGCCAGCAGCCCCGACAGGGGCGTTAACACTGAAGCTTTCTTT. This sequence encodes CASSPDRGVNTEAFF.

This sequence joins TRBV3-1 (or the pseudogene TRBV3-2) and TRBJ1-2; 7 bases are shared with TRBD1. With 3 bases clipped from V and 8 bases from J, the junction kept 3 bases outside the gene matches. Germline V CDR1 and CDR2: LGHDT, YNNKEL (reference sequence). The CDR3 contains 12 residues. The CDR3 sequence is CASSQGTAGYTF. The CDR3, as DNA: TGTGCCAGCAGCCAGGGGACAGCGGGCTACACCTTC.